Each of the 25 T cell receptor beta chains below was sequenced from the same sample in a study of T-cell memory formation after mild COVID-19 (dated by TCRdb to about 2021). Receptor amplification or capture employed 5' RACE. The sequencer listed for this sample is Illumina NovaSeq 6000. TCRdb reprocessed the public reads (quality trimming at Q25 with fastp, clone calling with MiXCR) and kept in-frame beta chains. Each entry is one CDR3 protein sequence, shown with its most common DNA and genes. Within this sample are some 50,000 distinct CDR3 sequences, with approximately 12% of them counted one time only. Almost 25% of the sample is taken by the ten largest. The sample was PBMCs or a T cell subset sorted from them (not recorded which). These receptors were taken from a man younger than 30 who had mild COVID-19 (a few samples of this study predate the infection). The sample titles of this study are shuffled in the database, so cell type and time point are left out; the donor was told from shared clones.

V gene TRBV7-3 combines with J gene TRBJ2-7; D not resolved. This CDR3 is built from 14 residues. Trimming removed 5 bases from V and 0 bases from J, with 11 bases in between. Germline CDR1 SGHTA, CDR2 FQGTGA. DNA for the CDR3: TGTGCCAGCAGCCCGACCGTAGACTCCTACGAGCAGTACTTC. Translating it yields CASSPTVDSYEQYF. The full variable domain, completed using reference TRBV7-3 and TRBJ2-7, is GAGVSQTPSNKVTEKGKYVELRCDPISGHTALYWYRQSLGQGPEFLIYFQGTGAADDSGLPNDRFFAVRPEGSVSTLKIQRTERGDSAVYLCASSPTVDSYEQYFGPGTRLTVT.

This clonotype came up a few times. The CDR3 sequence is CASSWSGATNTGELFF. Here the CDR3 DNA reads TGTGCCAGCAGCTGGTCCGGGGCCACGAACACCGGGGAGCTGTTTTTT. This sequence joins TRBV7-2 and TRBJ2-2; D might be TRBD1 or TRBD2, each matching 5 bases. V shed 4 bases and J shed 0 bases, with 12 bases lying between them. The CDR3 is 16 amino acids. The germline gives CDR1 SGHTA, CDR2 FQGNSA.

This clonotype has more than one count but fewer than ten. The rearrangement links TRBV4-2 to TRBJ2-7; D may be TRBD1 or TRBD2 (6 bases each). CDR1 is LGHNA and CDR2 is YNFKEQ in the germline V gene. V was pared by 3 bases and J by 4 bases, with 22 bases between. The CDR3 totals 17 residues. The DNA of the CDR3 is TGTGCCAGCAGCCAGGACACCTCGGGGCAGGGGAGGTACGAGCAGTACTTC. Translated: CASSQDTSGQGRYEQYF.

This clonotype showed up many times. The chain uses TRBV7-3 and TRBJ2-3; D is unresolved. Trimming removed 4 bases from V and 0 bases from J, with 11 bases in between. CDR3 length equals 15 residues. Per the germline V gene, CDR1 is SGHTA and CDR2 is FQGTGA. In DNA form, the CDR3 reads TGTGCCAGCAGCTCCCAGTTGGGAAGCACAGATACGCAGTATTTT. It encodes CASSSQLGSTDTQYF.

This clonotype has more than one count but fewer than ten. The CDR3 DNA is TGTGCCAGCAGTGAAGCGCTTCTACAGAACACCGGGGAGCTGTTTTTT. Translating gives CASSEALLQNTGELFF. This chain joins TRBV2 and TRBJ2-2; D remains unclear. The V gene's germline CDR1 is SNHLY and CDR2 FYNNEI. Trimming removed 0 bases from V and 1 base from J, with 9 bases in between. The CDR3 is 16 residues long.

This clonotype came up a few times. This chain connects TRBV20-1 to TRBJ2-7; unclear D gene. The germline CDR1 and CDR2 sequences are DFQATT and SNEGSKA (reference sequence). The CDR3 loop spans 11 amino acids. Between the trimmed V and J ends, which lost 4 bases and 3 bases, there was a span of 7 bases. DNA for the CDR3: TGCAGTGCTAATAAAGACTACGAGCAGTACGTC. Amino acid sequence: CSANKDYEQYV.

This clonotype was recorded at least ten times. The genes are TRBV5-1 and TRBJ2-7; D may match TRBD1 or TRBD2 (5 bases each). Germline-derived CDR1 and CDR2 are SGHRS and YFSETQ. The ends were cut back, 0 bases at V and 2 bases at J, with 12 bases in the middle. The CDR3 spans 15 residues. Written as DNA, the CDR3 is TGCGCCAGCAGCTTGGACGGGACCCCCACCTACGAGCAGTACGTC. It yields the protein CASSLDGTPTYEQYV.

This clonotype qualifies as medium-sized. The chain carries TRBV20-1 and TRBJ2-1; the match to TRBD2 covers 11 bases. The CDR3 contains 15 residues. With V trimmed by 4 bases and J by 5 bases, 7 bases remained unmatched. Germline CDR1 DFQATT, CDR2 SNEGSKA (reference sequence). This CDR3 is CSATIAGGNNNEQFF. DNA for the CDR3: TGCAGTGCTACCATAGCGGGGGGGAACAACAATGAGCAGTTCTTC.

This clonotype was observed once. DNA of the CDR3: TGTGCCAGCAGTGACTGGACAGGGGCAGATACGCAGTATTTT. The encoded protein is CASSDWTGADTQYF. V usage is TRBV25-1 and J usage is TRBJ2-3, with 9 positions matching TRBD1. The CDR3 has 14 residues. Germline CDR1 reads MGHDK; CDR2 reads SYGVNS. V dropped 3 bases and J dropped 4; count of bases not matched to a gene: 2.

This clonotype showed up just a few times. This sequence joins TRBV7-9 and TRBJ2-7; D is possibly TRBD1 or TRBD2 (5 bases each). The CDR3 is 15 residues long. V shed 4 bases and J shed 3 bases, with 16 bases lying between them. The germline gives CDR1 SEHNR, CDR2 FQNEAQ (reference sequence). In nucleotides, the CDR3 is TGTGCCAGCAGCTCCCCAAAAGAGAGGGGCTACGAGCAGTACGTC. It encodes CASSSPKERGYEQYV.

This clonotype was detected ten times or more. The chain uses TRBV20-1 and TRBJ2-7; either TRBD1 or TRBD2 may supply D (5 bases each). The CDR3 covers 14 residues. V gave up 2 bases and J gave up 4 bases, with 15 bases separating them. Germline loops: CDR1 DFQATT, CDR2 SNEGSKA (reference sequence). DNA of the CDR3: TGCAGTGCTAGATCCGAGGGGCAGAAGTACGAGCAGTACTTC. It is translated as CSARSEGQKYEQYF.

This clonotype was seen at least ten times. The chain has TRBV10-3 and TRBJ1-2; the match to TRBD1 covers 10 bases. The CDR3 extends over 13 amino acids. J gave up 6 bases and V 7 bases, and 5 bases lay outside the gene matches. Per germline, CDR1 ENHRY and CDR2 SYGVKD. Here the CDR3 DNA reads TGTGCCATCAATACCGGGACAGGGGATGGCTACACCTTC. This sequence encodes CAINTGTGDGYTF.

This clonotype has a handful of counts. This rearrangement joins TRBV7-2 to TRBJ1-2; no firm D call. The ends were cut back, 6 bases at V and 5 bases at J, with 10 bases in the middle. Germline lookup yields CDR1 SGHTA and CDR2 FQGNSA. The CDR3 has 12 residues. The CDR3 spells CASSIMGYGYTF. The CDR3 DNA reads TGTGCCAGCAGTATAATGGGGTATGGCTACACCTTC. Variable domain in full (rest from reference TRBV7-2 and TRBJ1-2): GAGVSQSPSNKVTEKGKDVELRCDPISGHTALYWYRQSLGQGLEFLIYFQGNSAPDKSGLPSDRFSAERTGGSVSTLTIQRTQQEDSAVYLCASSIMGYGYTFGSGTRLTVV.

The rearrangement uses TRBV4-2 and TRBJ2-7; unclear D gene. Trimming removed 1 base from V and 3 bases from J, with 16 bases in between. CDR3 length: 16 residues. Germline CDR1 is LGHNA and CDR2 is YNFKEQ. The CDR3 protein is CASSQVSGVGGYEQYF. The CDR3 nucleotides are TGTGCCAGCAGCCAAGTATCGGGTGTCGGTGGCTACGAGCAGTACTTC.

V is TRBV5-1 and J is TRBJ1-5, with D unclear. The CDR3 totals 15 residues. CDR1 and CDR2 from the germline V gene are SGHRS and YFSETQ. V lost 4 bases and J lost 2, with 13 bases in between. CDR3 in DNA: TGCGCCAGCAGCCAAGACTCGGGCCGCAATCAGCCCCAGCATTTT. Its protein product is CASSQDSGRNQPQHF.

CDR3 residues: CASNPDWLEAFF. CDR3 nucleotides: TGTGCCAGCAACCCCGATTGGCTTGAAGCTTTCTTT. This rearrangement joins TRBV7-2 to TRBJ1-1; D ambiguous. Germline-derived CDR1 and CDR2 are SGHTA and FQGNSA. The V end was cut by 7 bases, the J end by 7 bases, with 13 bases between. CDR3 length: 12 residues.

This clonotype was observed a handful of times. V and J are TRBV12-3 or TRBV12-4 and TRBJ2-3; 10 bases match TRBD2. V lost 5 bases, J lost 2 bases, and 7 bases stayed unmatched. The CDR3 covers 16 residues. CDR3 sequence reads: CASSIWTSGVTDTQYF. CDR3 bases: TGTGCCAGCAGTATCTGGACTAGCGGAGTCACAGATACGCAGTATTTT.

The rearrangement joins TRBV4-1 to TRBJ1-6; D is unclear. The V gene's germline CDR1 is MGHRA and CDR2 YSYEKL. V was shortened by 2 bases and J by 8 bases, with 16 bases between the two germline ends. CDR3 size: 16 residues. CDR3 sequence: CASSQPAGFVDSPLHF. CDR3 nucleotides: TGCGCCAGCAGCCAACCGGCCGGGTTCGTGGATTCACCCCTCCACTTT.

This clonotype is large in the sample. The chain employs TRBV5-1 and TRBJ2-2; D is uncertain. Between the trimmed V and J ends, which lost 3 bases and 2 bases, there was a span of 8 bases. The germline V gene has CDR1 SGHRS and CDR2 YFSETQ. The CDR3 totals 14 residues. The DNA for the CDR3 is TGCGCCAGCAGCTCCCCCACAAACACCGGGGAGCTGTTTTTT. Amino acids: CASSSPTNTGELFF. Together with reference TRBV5-1 and TRBJ2-2, the CDR3 gives the full variable domain: KAGVTQTPRYLIKTRGQQVTLSCSPISGHRSVSWYQQTPGQGLQFLFEYFSETQRNKGNFPGRFSGRQFSNSRSEMNVSTLELGDSALYLCASSSPTNTGELFFGEGSRLTVL.

The gene calls are TRBV7-9 and TRBJ2-2; 9 positions agree with TRBD1. CDR1 is SEHNR, CDR2 FQNEAQ, per germline (reference sequence). The CDR3 runs to 13 residues. J gave up 6 bases and V 4 bases, and 0 bases lay outside the gene matches. For the CDR3, the DNA is TGTGCCAGCAGCTACAGGGGGCCCGGGGAGCTGTTTTTT. Amino acid sequence: CASSYRGPGELFF.

The J gene is TRBJ2-3, the V gene TRBV10-3; D is perhaps TRBD2 (6 bases). CDR1 is ENHRY, CDR2 SYGVKD, per germline. The length of the CDR3 is 15 residues. V gave up 3 bases and J gave up 0 bases, with 10 bases separating them. CDR3 in amino acids: CAISDRRGSTDTQYF. CDR3 DNA sequence: TGTGCCATCAGTGATCGGCGGGGCAGCACAGATACGCAGTATTTT.

This clonotype came up a few times. This chain joins TRBV29-1 and TRBJ2-5, with TRBD1 as a possible D gene (6 bases). The CDR3 is made up of 15 amino acids. Germline CDR1 SQVTM, CDR2 ANQGSEA. V was trimmed by 4 bases and J by 1 base, leaving 16 bases between them. CDR3 amino acids: CSVVPFQGTQETQYF. CDR3 nucleotide sequence: TGCAGCGTTGTACCCTTCCAGGGGACCCAAGAGACCCAGTACTTC.

This clonotype was counted only a few times. The chain employs TRBV27 and TRBJ2-7, with 9 bases identical to TRBD1. Germline CDR1 is MNHEY and CDR2 is SMNVEV (reference sequence). V trimming: 5 bases; J trimming: 2 bases; junction bases outside the gene matches: 4. The CDR3 is made up of 14 amino acids. CDR3: CASSPWDRAYEQYF. Written as DNA, the CDR3 is TGTGCCAGCAGTCCCTGGGACAGGGCCTACGAGCAGTACTTC.

The rearrangement links TRBV30 to TRBJ1-2; no reliable D call. CDR1 and CDR2 (germline): GTSNPN, SVGIG (reference sequence). The V and J ends lost 0 bases and 5 bases respectively, with 10 bases between them. The CDR3 runs to 13 residues. Here the CDR3 reads CAWSVGGGYGYTF. The CDR3 region has the DNA TGTGCCTGGAGTGTAGGAGGTGGATATGGCTACACCTTC.

The rearrangement joins TRBV6-5 to TRBJ1-2, with a possible D match to TRBD1 (6 bases). Germline lookup yields CDR1 MNHEY and CDR2 SVGAGI. The CDR3 is 15 residues long. Trimming cost V 4 bases and J 1 base, with 13 bases left between them. The CDR3 DNA sequence: TGTGCCAGCAGTTTGGGGGGCTTGGGTAACTATGGCTACACCTTC. Translation: CASSLGGLGNYGYTF.